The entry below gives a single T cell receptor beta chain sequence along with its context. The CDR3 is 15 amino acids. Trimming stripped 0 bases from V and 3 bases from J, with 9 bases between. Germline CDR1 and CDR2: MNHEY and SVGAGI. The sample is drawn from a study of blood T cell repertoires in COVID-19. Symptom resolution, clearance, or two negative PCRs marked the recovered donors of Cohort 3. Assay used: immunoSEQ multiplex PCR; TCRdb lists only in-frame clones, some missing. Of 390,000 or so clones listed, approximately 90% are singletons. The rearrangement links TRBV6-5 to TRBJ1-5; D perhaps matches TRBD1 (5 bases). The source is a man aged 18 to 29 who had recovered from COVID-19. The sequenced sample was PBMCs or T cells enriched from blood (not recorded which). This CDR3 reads CASSYSDNSNQPQHF. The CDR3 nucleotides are TGTGCCAGCAGTTACTCGGACAACTCCAATCAGCCCCAGCATTTT.